This T cell receptor beta chain derives from a study of cytomegalovirus exposure and HLA in healthy donors. Likely unrecorded immune exposures existed in these nominally healthy donors. The CDR3 runs 14 residues. V lost 6 bases to trimming and J lost 5 bases; unmatched junction nucleotides: 5. Germline V gene data show CDR1 as SGHRS and CDR2 as YFSETQ. The PCR had 60 Vbeta and 13 Jbeta primers. TCRdb keeps only in-frame clones here, not all; method: immunoSEQ multiplex PCR. The table lists tens of thousands of clones, approximately 63% of them singletons. The chain recombines TRBV5-1 with TRBJ2-1, with 10 bases lining up with TRBD1. Specimen: PBMCs. This TCR was sampled from a woman aged 45-59 years in good health and CMV-seropositive. The CDR3 loop reads CASTPGTGDNEQFF. CDR3 DNA sequence: TGCGCCAGCACACCCGGGACAGGGGACAATGAGCAGTTCTTC.